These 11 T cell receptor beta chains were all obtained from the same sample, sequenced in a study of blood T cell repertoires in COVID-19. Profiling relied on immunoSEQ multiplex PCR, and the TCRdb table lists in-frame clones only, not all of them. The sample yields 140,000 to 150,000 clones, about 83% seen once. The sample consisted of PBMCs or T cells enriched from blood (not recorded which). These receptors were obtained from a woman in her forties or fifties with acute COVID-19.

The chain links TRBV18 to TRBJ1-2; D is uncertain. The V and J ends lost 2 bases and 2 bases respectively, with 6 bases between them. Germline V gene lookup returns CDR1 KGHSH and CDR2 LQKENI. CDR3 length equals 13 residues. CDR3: CASSPVENYGYTF. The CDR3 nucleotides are TGTGCCAGCTCACCAGTTGAGAACTATGGCTACACCTTC.

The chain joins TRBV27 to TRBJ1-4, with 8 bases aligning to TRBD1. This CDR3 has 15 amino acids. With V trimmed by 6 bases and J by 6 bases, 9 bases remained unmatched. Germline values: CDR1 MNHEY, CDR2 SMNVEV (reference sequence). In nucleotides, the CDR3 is TGTGCCAGCAGCCGCAGCAGGGGGCTGGATGAAAAACTGTTTTTT. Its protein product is CASSRSRGLDEKLFF. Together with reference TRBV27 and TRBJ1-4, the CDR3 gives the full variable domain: EAQVTQNPRYLITVTGKKLTVTCSQNMNHEYMSWYRQDPGLGLRQIYYSMNVEVTDKGDVPEGYKVSRKEKRNFPLILESPSPNQTSLYFCASSRSRGLDEKLFFGSGTQLSVL.

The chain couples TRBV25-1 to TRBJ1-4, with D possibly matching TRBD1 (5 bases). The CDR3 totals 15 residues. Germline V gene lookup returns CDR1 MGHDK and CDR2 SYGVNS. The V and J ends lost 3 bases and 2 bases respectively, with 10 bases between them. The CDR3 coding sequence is TGTGCCAGCAGTGATCTCGGGGGGACTAATGAAAAACTGTTTTTT. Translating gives CASSDLGGTNEKLFF.

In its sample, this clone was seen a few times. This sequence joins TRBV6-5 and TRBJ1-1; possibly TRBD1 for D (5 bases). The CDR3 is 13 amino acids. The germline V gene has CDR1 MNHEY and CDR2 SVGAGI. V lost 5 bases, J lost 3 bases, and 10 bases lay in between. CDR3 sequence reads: CASSPQGDTEAFF. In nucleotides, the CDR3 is TGTGCCAGCAGTCCTCAGGGTGACACTGAAGCTTTCTTT.

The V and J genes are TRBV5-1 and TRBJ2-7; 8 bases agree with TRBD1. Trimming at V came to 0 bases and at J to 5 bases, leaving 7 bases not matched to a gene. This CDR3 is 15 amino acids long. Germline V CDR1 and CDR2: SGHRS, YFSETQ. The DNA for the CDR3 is TGCGCCAGCAGCTTGGGACAGGGGATAACGGACGAGCAGTACTTC. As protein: CASSLGQGITDEQYF.

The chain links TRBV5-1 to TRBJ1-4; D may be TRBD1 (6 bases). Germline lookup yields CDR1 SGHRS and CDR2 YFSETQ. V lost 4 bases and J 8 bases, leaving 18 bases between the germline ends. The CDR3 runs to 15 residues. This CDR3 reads CASSQRAGEGEKLFF. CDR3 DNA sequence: TGCGCCAGCAGCCAGCGGGCAGGGGAGGGAGAAAAACTGTTTTTT.

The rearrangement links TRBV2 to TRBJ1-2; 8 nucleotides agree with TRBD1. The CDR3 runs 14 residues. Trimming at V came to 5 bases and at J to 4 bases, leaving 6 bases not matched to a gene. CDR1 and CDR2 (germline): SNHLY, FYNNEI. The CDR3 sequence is CASSSDRVFYGYTF. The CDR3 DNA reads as TGTGCCAGCAGTTCGGACAGGGTCTTCTATGGCTACACCTTC.

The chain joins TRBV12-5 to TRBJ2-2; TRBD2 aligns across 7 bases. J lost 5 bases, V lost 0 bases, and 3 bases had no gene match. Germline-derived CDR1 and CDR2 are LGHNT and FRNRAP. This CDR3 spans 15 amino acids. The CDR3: CASGLVSGGTGELFF. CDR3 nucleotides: TGTGCTAGTGGTTTGGTATCGGGAGGTACCGGGGAGCTGTTTTTT. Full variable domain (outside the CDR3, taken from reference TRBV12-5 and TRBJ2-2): DARVTQTPRHKVTEMGQEVTMRCQPILGHNTVFWYRQTMMQGLELLAYFRNRAPLDDSGMPKDRFSAEMPDATLATLKIQPSEPRDSAVYFCASGLVSGGTGELFFGEGSRLTVL.

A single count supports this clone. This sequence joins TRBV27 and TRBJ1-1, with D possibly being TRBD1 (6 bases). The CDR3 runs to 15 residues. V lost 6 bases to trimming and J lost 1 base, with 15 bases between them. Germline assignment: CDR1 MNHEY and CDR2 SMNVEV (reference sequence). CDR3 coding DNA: TGTGCCAGCAGGGAAGAACAGGGTAAGAACACTGAAGCTTTCTTT. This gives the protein CASREEQGKNTEAFF.

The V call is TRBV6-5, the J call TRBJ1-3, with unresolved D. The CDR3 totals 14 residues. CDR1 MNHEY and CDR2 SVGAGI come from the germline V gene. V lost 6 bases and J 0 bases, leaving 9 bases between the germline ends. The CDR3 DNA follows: TGTGCCAGCAGGGCCCTCCTCTCTGGAAACACCATATATTTT. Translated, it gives CASRALLSGNTIYF.

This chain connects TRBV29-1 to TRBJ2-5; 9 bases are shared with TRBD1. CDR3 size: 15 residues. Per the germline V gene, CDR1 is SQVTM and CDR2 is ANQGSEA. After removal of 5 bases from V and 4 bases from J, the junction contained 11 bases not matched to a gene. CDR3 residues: CSVRPAGTGLETQYF. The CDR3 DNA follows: TGCAGCGTTCGTCCAGCCGGGACAGGGTTAGAGACCCAGTACTTC.